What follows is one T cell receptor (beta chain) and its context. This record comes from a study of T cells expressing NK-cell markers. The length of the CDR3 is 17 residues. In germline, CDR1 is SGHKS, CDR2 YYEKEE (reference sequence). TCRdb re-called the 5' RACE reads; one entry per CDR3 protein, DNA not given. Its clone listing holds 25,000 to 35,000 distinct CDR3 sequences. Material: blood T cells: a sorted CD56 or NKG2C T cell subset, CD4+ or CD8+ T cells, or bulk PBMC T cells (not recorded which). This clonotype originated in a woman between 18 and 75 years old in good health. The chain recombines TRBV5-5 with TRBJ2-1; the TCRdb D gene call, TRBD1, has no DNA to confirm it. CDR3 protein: CASSYLGGGELYNEQFF.